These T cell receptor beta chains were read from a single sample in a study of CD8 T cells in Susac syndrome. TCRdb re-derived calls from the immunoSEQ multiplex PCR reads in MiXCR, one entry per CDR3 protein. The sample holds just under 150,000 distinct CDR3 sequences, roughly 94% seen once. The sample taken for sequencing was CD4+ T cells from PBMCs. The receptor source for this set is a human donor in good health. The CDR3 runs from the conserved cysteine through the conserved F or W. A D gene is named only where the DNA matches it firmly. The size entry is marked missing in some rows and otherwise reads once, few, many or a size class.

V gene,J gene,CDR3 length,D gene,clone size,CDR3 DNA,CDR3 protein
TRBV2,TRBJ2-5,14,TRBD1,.,TGTGCCAGCAGTGGAGAGACAGGGGGGGAGACCCAGTACTTC,CASSGETGGETQYF
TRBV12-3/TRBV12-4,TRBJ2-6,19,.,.,TGTGCCAGCAGTTTAGCGCTGGGGGGAAAAAGCTCTGGGGCCAACGTCCTGACTTTC,CASSLALGGKSSGANVLTF
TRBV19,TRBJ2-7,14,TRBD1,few,TGTGCCAGTAGTAGCGACAGGGGTTCCTACGAGCAGTACTTC,CASSSDRGSYEQYF
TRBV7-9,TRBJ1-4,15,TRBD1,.,TGTGCCAGCAGCAAAGAAGGGACAGCTAATGAAAAACTGTTTTTT,CASSKEGTANEKLFF
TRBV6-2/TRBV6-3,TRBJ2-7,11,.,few,TGTGCCAGCAGTCGAAAGGACGAGCAGTACTTC,CASSRKDEQYF
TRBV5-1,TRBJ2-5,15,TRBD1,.,TGCGCCAGCAGCTTGGGAGACAGGGGTAGAGAGACCCAGTACTTC,CASSLGDRGRETQYF
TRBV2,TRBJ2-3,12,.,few,TGTGCCAGCAGTGTCAGCACAGATACGCAGTATTTT,CASSVSTDTQYF
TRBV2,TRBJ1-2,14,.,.,TGTGCCAGCAGTGAAATGAGGACAGACTATGGCTACACCTTC,CASSEMRTDYGYTF
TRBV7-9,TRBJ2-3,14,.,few,TGTGCCAGCAGCTTAGTGGGGAGAGAAGATACGCAGTATTTT,CASSLVGREDTQYF
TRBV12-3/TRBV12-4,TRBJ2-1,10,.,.,TGTGCCAGCAGTGGGGGAGTTCCGTTCTTC,CASSGGVPFF
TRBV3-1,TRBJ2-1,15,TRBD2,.,TGTGCCAGCAGCGATAGCGGGAGATTCGACAATGAGCAGTTCTTC,CASSDSGRFDNEQFF
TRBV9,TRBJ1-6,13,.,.,TGTGCCAGCAGCGTAGCTGAGAATTCACCCCTCCACTTT,CASSVAENSPLHF
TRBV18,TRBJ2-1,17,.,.,TGTGCCAGCTCACAGACAACAGGTACTTCGTTTTACAATGAGCAGTTCTTC,CASSQTTGTSFYNEQFF
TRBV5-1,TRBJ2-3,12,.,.,TGCGCCAGCAGCAAGGGGCCTGATACGCAGTATTTT,CASSKGPDTQYF
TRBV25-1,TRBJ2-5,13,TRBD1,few,TGTGCCAGCAGACAGGGGGGCCAAGAGACCCAGTACTTC,CASRQGGQETQYF
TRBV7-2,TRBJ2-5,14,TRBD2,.,TGTGCCAGCAGCTTAGGACTAGCGCAAGAGACCCAGTACTTC,CASSLGLAQETQYF
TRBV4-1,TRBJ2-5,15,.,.,TGCGCCAGCAGCCAACTTCCGAGCGGACAAGAGACCCAGTACTTC,CASSQLPSGQETQYF
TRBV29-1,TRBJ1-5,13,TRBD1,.,TGCAGCGTTGGACAGGGAGGTACTCAGCCCCAGCATTTT,CSVGQGGTQPQHF
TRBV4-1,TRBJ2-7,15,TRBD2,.,TGCGCCAGCAGCCAAGAGTGGACTAGCTCCTACGAGCAGTACTTC,CASSQEWTSSYEQYF
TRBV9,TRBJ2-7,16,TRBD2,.,TGTGCCAGCAGCCCCCCCGGGACTAGCGGGGTGTACGAGCAGTACTTC,CASSPPGTSGVYEQYF
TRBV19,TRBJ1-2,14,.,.,TGTGCCACCCAACCTGGTGGCAGGAACTATGGCTACACCTTC,CATQPGGRNYGYTF
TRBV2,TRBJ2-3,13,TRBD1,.,TGTGCCAGCAGAGGGGGCGGCACAGATACGCAGTATTTT,CASRGGGTDTQYF
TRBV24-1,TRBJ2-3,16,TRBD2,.,TGTGCCACCAGTGACGGACTAGCGGGAGCGGGGGATACGCAGTATTTT,CATSDGLAGAGDTQYF
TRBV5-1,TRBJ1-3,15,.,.,TGCGCCAGCAGCTTGGGGGCGTCCTCTGGAAACACCATATATTTT,CASSLGASSGNTIYF
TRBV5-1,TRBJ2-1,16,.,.,TGCGCCAGCAGCTTGACAGGTACTGATTCTAACAATGAGCAGTTCTTC,CASSLTGTDSNNEQFF
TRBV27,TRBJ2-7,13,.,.,TGTGCCAGCAGTCCCTTAGGGCCTACCGAGCAGTACTTC,CASSPLGPTEQYF
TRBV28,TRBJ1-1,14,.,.,TGTGCCAGCAGTTTGCCCGGGACACCGCATGAAGCTTTCTTT,CASSLPGTPHEAFF